A single sample gave rise to the 24 T cell receptor beta chains below, sequenced in a study of PD-1 blockade in classical Hodgkin lymphoma (dated by TCRdb to about 2020). According to the study, the label for this sample's time point signals: cycle 4 day 1 (C4D1), after around six weeks of nivolumab. All trial patients had relapsed after autologous stem cell transplantation, with cohorts A, B and C differing in prior brentuximab vedotin exposure. Library creation used the immunoSEQ multiplex PCR assay. The table was pulled from immuneACCESS by TCRdb, which kept in-frame rearrangements only. Such tables lose some clones; where checked, under half of the loss comes from unresolved V genes, and the rest has no known cause. Counted in this sample were 20,000 to 25,000 clones; roughly 77% of them appeared once. Together, the top ten hold more than 20% of the sample. The source was peripheral blood mononuclear cells (PBMCs), collected before the fourth cycle of nivolumab. The origin of the receptors is a human donor with classical Hodgkin lymphoma.

This chain joins TRBV7-8 and TRBJ2-7; no reliable D call. Germline lookup yields CDR1 SGHVS and CDR2 FQNEAQ. Trimming took 5 bases from V and 2 from J, leaving 10 bases between them. This CDR3 is 13 amino acids long. The CDR3 spells CASSNPVAYEQYF. The DNA of the CDR3 is TGTGCCAGCAGCAATCCGGTGGCCTACGAGCAGTACTTC.

The table lists this clone with a few counts. This chain joins TRBV5-4 and TRBJ1-1, with D possibly TRBD1 on 6 matching bases. Germline V gene sequence: CDR1 SGHNT, CDR2 YYREEE (reference sequence). V was shortened by 4 bases and J by 3 bases, with 19 bases between the two germline ends. This CDR3 comprises 16 residues. The CDR3 DNA reads as TGTGCCAGCAGCGCGGACCCAATGGCAGGGGACACTGAAGCTTTCTTT. Translated: CASSADPMAGDTEAFF.

V usage is TRBV7-8 and J usage is TRBJ2-2; perhaps TRBD2 as D (5 bases). This CDR3 has 15 residues. Germline values: CDR1 SGHVS, CDR2 FQNEAQ. V lost 5 bases to trimming and J lost 3 bases, with 13 bases between them. The CDR3 sequence: CASSPPGSYTGELFF. For the CDR3, the DNA is TGTGCCAGCAGCCCACCGGGGTCCTACACCGGGGAGCTGTTTTTT.

The chain employs TRBV4-2 and TRBJ2-7; D remains ambiguous. V lost 1 base and J 2 bases, leaving 15 bases between the germline ends. This CDR3 contains 16 residues. Per germline, CDR1 LGHNA and CDR2 YNFKEQ. The CDR3 sequence is CASSQGSMSFAYEQYF. The CDR3 DNA reads as TGTGCCAGCAGCCAAGGGTCGATGTCTTTTGCCTACGAGCAGTACTTC.

There are a few counts of this clone. The chain is built from TRBV2 and TRBJ1-1, with TRBD1 identical over 8 bases. The CDR3 is 14 residues long. V shed 7 bases, J shed 4 bases, and the junction held 8 bases outside the gene matches. The germline V gene has CDR1 SNHLY and CDR2 FYNNEI. The CDR3 region is CASIKDTGGTEAFF. CDR3 bases: TGTGCCAGCATCAAAGATACAGGGGGCACTGAAGCTTTCTTT. The full variable domain, its missing parts supplied by reference TRBV2 and TRBJ1-1, is EPEVTQTPSHQVTQMGQEVILRCVPISNHLYFYWYRQILGQKVEFLVSFYNNEISEKSEIFDDQFSVERPDGSNFTLKIRSTKLEDSAMYFCASIKDTGGTEAFFGQGTRLTVV.

The chain recombines TRBV5-1 with TRBJ1-1; 11 nucleotides line up with TRBD1. J lost 0 bases, V lost 0 bases, and 7 bases had no gene match. This CDR3 spans 18 amino acids. The V gene's germline CDR1 is SGHRS and CDR2 YFSETQ. The CDR3 DNA reads as TGCGCCAGCAGCTTGGGGACAGGGGGCAGATTGATGAACACTGAAGCTTTCTTT. Translated, it gives CASSLGTGGRLMNTEAFF.

The CDR3 nucleotides are TGTGCCTGGGGGGACAGGGGCCGTCGTGGCTACACCTTC. Its protein is CAWGDRGRRGYTF. This chain links TRBV30 with TRBJ1-2, with 10 positions matching TRBD1. J was trimmed by 7 bases and V by 5 bases; bases with no gene match: 7. CDR1 GTSNPN and CDR2 SVGIG come from the germline V gene (reference sequence). CDR3 length: 13 residues.

The genes are TRBV9 and TRBJ2-4; 8 bases map to TRBD2. The CDR3 has 14 residues. Unmatched junction bases numbered 8, after V lost 6 bases and J lost 6 bases. CDR1 is SGDLS, CDR2 YYNGEE, per germline. The CDR3 reads CASTPGGAGNIQYF. CDR3 coding DNA: TGTGCCAGCACCCCGGGGGGGGCGGGAAACATTCAGTACTTC.

The chain has TRBV28 and TRBJ1-2; D possibly corresponds to TRBD1 (5 bases). The germline V gene has CDR1 MDHEN and CDR2 SYDVKM. The CDR3 runs 14 residues. The V and J ends lost 5 bases and 4 bases respectively, with 14 bases between them. The CDR3 loop reads CASSGAGSTYGYTF. CDR3 sequence (DNA): TGTGCCAGCAGTGGGGCAGGGTCTACCTATGGCTACACCTTC.

The V gene is TRBV29-1, the J gene TRBJ1-1, with D possibly TRBD1 on 5 matching bases. CDR1 and CDR2 from the germline V gene are SQVTM and ANQGSEA. This CDR3 is 12 amino acids long. V gave up 4 bases and J gave up 4 bases, with 10 bases separating them. CDR3 amino acids: CSVGGGGTEAFF. CDR3 sequence (DNA): TGCAGCGTTGGTGGGGGAGGCACTGAAGCTTTCTTT.

V usage is TRBV5-5 and J usage is TRBJ2-7; the match to TRBD2 covers 8 bases. CDR3 length: 15 residues. V lost 4 bases to trimming and J lost 1 base; unmatched junction nucleotides: 7. CDR1 and CDR2 from the germline V gene are SGHKS and YYEKEE (reference sequence). The CDR3 coding sequence is TGTGCCAGCAGCGGGACTAGTGTCGGATCCTACGAGCAGTACTTC. This sequence encodes CASSGTSVGSYEQYF.

This chain connects TRBV2 to TRBJ2-1; 8 nucleotides agree with TRBD2. The V gene's germline CDR1 is SNHLY and CDR2 FYNNEI. V lost 5 bases and J lost 7; bases outside the gene matches: 10. This CDR3 is built from 15 residues. The chain's CDR3 is CASSPGTRKTNEQFF. In nucleotides, the CDR3 is TGTGCCAGCAGTCCAGGGACTAGGAAGACAAATGAGCAGTTCTTC.

This clone occurred once. The chain is built from TRBV7-2 and TRBJ2-3; 10 positions match TRBD2. The length of the CDR3 is 15 residues. The germline CDR1 and CDR2 sequences are SGHTA and FQGNSA. V dropped 5 bases and J dropped 2; count of bases not matched to a gene: 4. Here the CDR3 reads CASSALAGDTDTQYF. Here the CDR3 DNA reads TGTGCCAGCAGCGCCCTAGCGGGGGACACAGATACGCAGTATTTT.

V is TRBV6-1 and J is TRBJ1-3, with TRBD1 as a possible D gene (6 bases). Trimming took off 10 bases at V and 0 bases at J, with 13 bases between the two ends. The length of the CDR3 is 14 residues. Germline lookup yields CDR1 MNHNS and CDR2 SASEGT. This CDR3 is CATGGTHSGNTIYF. The CDR3 nucleotides read TGTGCCACCGGGGGCACGCACTCTGGAAACACCATATATTTT.

This clone was found once. The V call is TRBV11-2, the J call TRBJ1-2, with D uncertain. V gave up 1 base and J gave up 8 bases, with 11 bases separating them. Germline CDR1 is SGHAT and CDR2 is FQNNGV. This CDR3 contains 13 residues. The CDR3 sequence is CASSLVGESGYTF. DNA for the CDR3: TGTGCCAGCAGCTTAGTTGGGGAATCCGGCTACACCTTC.

This clone appeared once. The chain recombines TRBV5-1 with TRBJ2-7, with 7 bases that match TRBD2. From germline, CDR1 is SGHRS and CDR2 YFSETQ. V gave up 0 bases and J gave up 2 bases; unmatched junction bases: 2. The CDR3 runs 14 residues. The CDR3 loop reads CASSLDLAAYEQYF. The CDR3, as DNA: TGCGCCAGCAGCTTGGATCTAGCGGCCTACGAGCAGTACTTC.

The J gene is TRBJ1-3, the V gene TRBV29-1, with a weak D call TRBD1 (6 bases). CDR1 and CDR2 from the germline V gene are SQVTM and ANQGSEA. The CDR3 spans 12 residues. V was trimmed by 6 bases and J by 4 bases, leaving 10 bases between them. Here the CDR3 reads CSVGTFGNTIYF. The CDR3 DNA is TGCAGCGTCGGGACATTCGGAAACACCATATATTTT. Full variable domain (rest looked up from reference TRBV29-1 and TRBJ1-3): SAVISQKPSRDICQRGTSLTIQCQVDSQVTMMFWYRQQPGQSLTLIATANQGSEATYESGFVIDKFPISRPNLTFSTLTVSNMSPEDSSIYLCSVGTFGNTIYFGEGSWLTVV.

V usage is TRBV29-1 and J usage is TRBJ2-6; D is uncertain. The CDR3 spans 12 residues. The ends were cut back, 3 bases at V and 2 bases at J, with 2 bases in the middle. The germline gives CDR1 SQVTM, CDR2 ANQGSEA. The CDR3 DNA reads as TGCAGCGTTGACGCTGGGGCCAACGTCCTGACTTTC. Protein: CSVDAGANVLTF.

This chain links TRBV27 with TRBJ1-5; the D is unclear. Germline V lookup: CDR1 MNHEY, CDR2 SMNVEV (reference sequence). Trimming pared 0 bases from V and 5 bases from J, leaving 8 bases between. The CDR3 consists of 14 residues. The CDR3 sequence: CASSLSSVDQPQHF. DNA of the CDR3: TGTGCCAGCAGTTTATCTTCAGTGGATCAGCCCCAGCATTTT.

The gene calls are TRBV10-3 and TRBJ1-3; D gene unclear. V was trimmed by 3 bases and J by 7 bases, leaving 13 bases between them. This CDR3 has 14 residues. The germline V gene has CDR1 ENHRY and CDR2 SYGVKD. DNA for the CDR3: TGTGCCATCAGTGACATCTCTGGACGGAACACCATATATTTT. Protein product: CAISDISGRNTIYF.

This chain joins TRBV11-2 and TRBJ2-2; D is uncertain. The CDR3 extends over 12 amino acids. Trimming pared 3 bases from V and 5 bases from J, leaving 4 bases between. Germline lookup yields CDR1 SGHAT and CDR2 FQNNGV. In DNA form, the CDR3 reads TGTGCCAGCAGCTTGGGGACCGGGGAGCTGTTTTTT. Protein sequence: CASSLGTGELFF.

This clone was seen a few times. The chain employs TRBV7-9 and TRBJ2-2; TRBD1 might be the D (6 bases). Germline CDR1 and CDR2: SEHNR and FQNEAQ (reference sequence). The CDR3 totals 15 residues. Trimming shortened V by 5 bases and J by 2 bases, and 12 bases separated the two germline ends. DNA for the CDR3: TGTGCCAGCAGCCGGCGGACAGATAACACCGGGGAGCTGTTTTTT. Protein: CASSRRTDNTGELFF.

The V and J genes are TRBV5-1 and TRBJ2-5; 12 nucleotides align to TRBD2. With 1 base clipped from V and 1 base from J, the junction kept 2 bases outside the gene matches. This CDR3 is 16 amino acids long. The germline V gene has CDR1 SGHRS and CDR2 YFSETQ. The CDR3 DNA follows: TGCGCCAGCAGCTTGTCGGGACTAGCGGGCCAAGAGACCCAGTACTTC. Its protein is CASSLSGLAGQETQYF.

This chain uses TRBV11-2 with TRBJ2-7; 7 bases line up with TRBD1. The CDR3 consists of 14 residues. V lost 7 bases and J lost 3; bases outside the gene matches: 9. The germline gives CDR1 SGHAT, CDR2 FQNNGV. CDR3 region: CASTKDGTDYEQYF. CDR3 nucleotides: TGTGCCAGCACGAAGGACGGGACAGACTACGAGCAGTACTTC.